The sequence of this TCR beta chain was determined in a study of response to subunit inactivated influenza vaccine. Notes on the study in general: Few new T cells, the authors suggested, are recruited by each seasonal influenza vaccination.

In regard to this clonotype: Its antigen is not known.

TCRdb redid the calling of the RT-PCR reads with MiXCR, one entry per CDR3 protein. The profile shows hundreds of thousands of distinct CDR3 sequences, 25% of them singletons. Germline values: CDR1 DFQATT, CDR2 SNEGSKA (reference sequence). The CDR3 consists of 16 residues. V shed 5 bases and J 2 bases; nucleotides not matched to a gene: 9. The chain has TRBV20-1 and TRBJ2-3; TRBD2 agrees at 11 bases. Sequenced material: CD4+ T cells sorted from PBMCs, taken about 5 days after vaccination. The source is a man in his fifties who received an inactivated influenza vaccine. CDR3 in amino acids: CSAVKSSGGYTDTQYF. CDR3 DNA sequence: TGCAGTGCTGTCAAATCTAGCGGGGGGTACACAGATACGCAGTATTTT.